This is a list of T cell receptor beta chains from one sample in a study of CD8 T cell repertoires and HIV-1 epitope variants. Antigens for these TCRs are unknown. The table came from immunoSEQ multiplex PCR; TCRdb's copy has only in-frame clones and leaves some out. This sample yields 5,000 to 6,500 clones, of which roughly 65% are seen a single time; around two fifths belongs to the top ten. The sample consisted of cultured CD8+ T cells derived from PBMCs. The source of these receptors is a male donor with HIV. Each CDR3 is given with its conserved first and last residue. A D gene is named only where the DNA matches it firmly. Size is omitted from some rows. Given values are once, few, many or a class for expanded clones.

j_call	clone_size	d_call	v_call	cdr3_aa	cdr3_nt
TRBJ1-2	.	.	TRBV5-6	CASSLGELYGYTF	TGTGCCAGCAGCTTGGGGGAGCTCTATGGCTACACCTTC
TRBJ2-7	.	TRBD1	TRBV29-1	CSVEEKTGGSYEQYF	TGCAGCGTTGAAGAAAAGACAGGGGGCTCCTACGAGCAGTACTTC
TRBJ2-5	.	TRBD1	TRBV19	CASSPGTGVSQYF	TGTGCCAGTAGTCCCGGGACAGGGGTTTCCCAGTACTTC
TRBJ2-7	few	.	TRBV4-1	CASSQDLGRTYEQYF	TGCGCCAGCAGCCAAGATCTTGGAAGGACCTACGAGCAGTACTTC
TRBJ1-5	.	TRBD1	TRBV6-4	CASSHGTGGDQPQHF	TGTGCCAGCAGTCACGGGACAGGGGGCGATCAGCCCCAGCATTTT
TRBJ1-1	few	.	TRBV2	CASSEAFF	TGTGCCAGCAGTGAAGCTTTCTTT
TRBJ2-3	.	.	TRBV5-6	CASSPPGFADTQYF	TGTGCCAGCAGCCCGCCAGGGTTCGCAGATACGCAGTATTTT
TRBJ1-4	.	TRBD1	TRBV29-1	CSVEEVGQEGEKLFF	TGCAGCGTTGAAGAGGTGGGACAGGAGGGTGAAAAACTGTTTTTT
TRBJ2-5	.	.	TRBV9	CASSPLRGQETQYF	TGTGCCAGCAGCCCCCTTCGGGGCCAAGAGACCCAGTACTTC
TRBJ2-1	.	.	TRBV27	CASRDRDNPYNEQFF	TGTGCCAGCCGAGACCGGGACAATCCATACAATGAGCAGTTCTTC
TRBJ2-1	once	.	TRBV6-6	CASSAEGPAYNEQFF	TGTGCCAGCAGCGCAGAGGGGCCGGCCTACAATGAGCAGTTCTTC
TRBJ1-1	.	TRBD1	TRBV19	CASSTRQGAKVRAFF	TGTGCCAGTAGTACCAGACAGGGGGCAAAAGTGCGAGCTTTCTTT
TRBJ1-3	few	.	TRBV11-1	CASSLAGLSGNTIYF	TGTGCCAGCAGCCTCGCCGGTCTCTCTGGAAACACCATATATTTT
TRBJ1-2	.	.	TRBV25-1	CASLGMGFGYTF	TGTGCCAGCTTGGGGATGGGTTTTGGCTACACCTTC
TRBJ2-2	few	.	TRBV5-4	CASSLVDTGELFF	TGTGCCAGCAGCTTGGTCGACACCGGGGAGCTGTTTTTT
TRBJ2-1	.	TRBD2	TRBV28	CASSFRVAGSEQFF	TGTGCCAGCAGTTTTAGGGTAGCGGGGAGTGAGCAGTTCTTC
TRBJ2-7	.	.	TRBV21-1	CASSKLSQRETHEQYF	TGTGCCAGCAGCAAGTTGTCCCAGCGGGAGACCCACGAGCAGTACTTC
TRBJ1-2	.	.	TRBV2	CASSGQEANYGYTF	TGTGCCAGCAGTGGTCAGGAAGCTAACTATGGCTACACCTTC
TRBJ1-2	.	.	TRBV28	CASSFELANYGYTF	TGTGCCAGCAGTTTTGAGCTCGCTAACTATGGCTACACCTTC
TRBJ2-7	.	.	TRBV19	CASSIALGGSYEQYF	TGTGCCAGTAGTATAGCCCTCGGAGGGTCCTACGAGCAGTACTTC
TRBJ2-7	.	TRBD2	TRBV11-2	CASSFGLAGVGYEQYF	TGTGCCAGCAGCTTCGGACTAGCGGGAGTGGGCTACGAGCAGTACTTC
TRBJ1-1	.	.	TRBV5-1	CASSLEGRTNTEAFF	TGCGCCAGCAGCTTGGAGGGAAGAACGAACACTGAAGCTTTCTTT
TRBJ1-5	.	.	TRBV14	CASSQGRGQPQHF	TGTGCCAGCAGCCAGGGACGTGGGCAGCCCCAGCATTTT
TRBJ2-3	.	.	TRBV10-1	CASREHITDTQYF	TGCGCCAGCAGAGAACATATCACAGATACGCAGTATTTT
TRBJ1-1	few	.	TRBV10-1	CASSESRGANTEAFF	TGCGCCAGCAGTGAGTCGCGGGGGGCGAACACTGAAGCTTTCTTT
TRBJ1-1	few	.	TRBV2	CAIAEEKRVSTEAFF	TGTGCCATCGCCGAGGAGAAGAGAGTGAGCACTGAAGCTTTCTTT
TRBJ2-5	few	.	TRBV7-2	CASSVTGGEETQYF	TGTGCCAGCAGCGTAACAGGGGGGGAAGAGACCCAGTACTTC
TRBJ2-1	.	.	TRBV7-8	CASSFLGSYNEQFF	TGTGCCAGCAGCTTCCTGGGTTCCTACAATGAGCAGTTCTTC
TRBJ2-7	.	.	TRBV5-4	CASSLEQSFAYEQYF	TGTGCCAGCAGCTTGGAACAGTCGTTTGCCTACGAGCAGTACTTC
TRBJ1-2	few	TRBD1	TRBV6-5	CASSLGGGGYTF	TGTGCCAGCAGTTTAGGGGGCGGGGGCTACACCTTC
TRBJ2-7	.	.	TRBV4-1	CASSQVEGGEQYF	TGCGCCAGCAGCCAAGTTGAAGGGGGCGAGCAGTACTTC
TRBJ2-7	.	.	TRBV5-6	CASSLAGSAYEQYF	TGTGCCAGCAGCTTGGCCGGCAGCGCCTACGAGCAGTACTTC
TRBJ2-2	.	TRBD2	TRBV7-9	CASRPGLANTGELFF	TGTGCCAGCAGACCGGGACTAGCTAACACCGGGGAGCTGTTTTTT
TRBJ1-5	.	.	TRBV4-1	CASSQDTRGLNQPQHF	TGCGCCAGCAGCCAAGATACAAGGGGTCTTAATCAGCCCCAGCATTTT
TRBJ1-1	once	.	TRBV6-5	CASSSAGVLDTEAFF	TGTGCCAGCAGTTCGGCAGGGGTTTTGGACACTGAAGCTTTCTTT
TRBJ1-1	few	.	TRBV21-1	CASSERTEAFF	TGTGCCAGCAGCGAAAGGACTGAAGCTTTCTTT